This entry features one T cell receptor (beta chain) sequence. Using immunoSEQ multiplex PCR, the repertoire was profiled, and TCRdb retains in-frame clones only, with some absent. Of roughly 24,000 clones listed, 65% to 90% are singletons. Trimming shortened V by 0 bases and J by 2 bases, and 12 bases separated the two germline ends. CDR1 is SGHRS, CDR2 YFSETQ, per germline. The CDR3 is made up of 16 amino acids. The sample belongs to a study of control samples from healthy donors and cancer patients. The TCR originated in a man in his 60s with head and neck cancer. The V call is TRBV5-1, the J call TRBJ2-4; D is undetermined. The sample was PBMCs. The CDR3 sequence: CASSLVEGSSKNIQYF. The CDR3 DNA reads TGCGCCAGCAGCTTGGTAGAAGGCAGCTCCAAAAACATTCAGTACTTC. The full variable domain, in which reference TRBV5-1 and TRBJ2-4 provide the parts outside the CDR3, is KAGVTQTPRYLIKTRGQQVTLSCSPISGHRSVSWYQQTPGQGLQFLFEYFSETQRNKGNFPGRFSGRQFSNSRSEMNVSTLELGDSALYLCASSLVEGSSKNIQYFGAGTRLSVL.